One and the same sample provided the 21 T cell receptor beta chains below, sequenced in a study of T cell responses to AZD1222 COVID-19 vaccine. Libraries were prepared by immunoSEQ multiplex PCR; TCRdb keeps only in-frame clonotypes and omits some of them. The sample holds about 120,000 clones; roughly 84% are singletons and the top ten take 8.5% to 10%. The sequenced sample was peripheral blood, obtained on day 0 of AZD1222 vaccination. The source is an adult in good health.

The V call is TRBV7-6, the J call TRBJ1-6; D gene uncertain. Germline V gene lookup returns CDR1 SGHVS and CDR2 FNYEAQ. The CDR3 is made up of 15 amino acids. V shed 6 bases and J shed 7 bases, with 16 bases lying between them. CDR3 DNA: TGTGCCAGCAGTCAACTGGACGTAATGAATTCACCCCTCCACTTT. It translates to CASSQLDVMNSPLHF.

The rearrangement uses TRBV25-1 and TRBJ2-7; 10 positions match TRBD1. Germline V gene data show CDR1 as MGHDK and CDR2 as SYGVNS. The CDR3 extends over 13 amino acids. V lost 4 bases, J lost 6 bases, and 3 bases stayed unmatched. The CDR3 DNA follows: TGTGCCAGCAGTGGGGACAGGGGAAGCGAGCAGTACTTC. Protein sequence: CASSGDRGSEQYF.

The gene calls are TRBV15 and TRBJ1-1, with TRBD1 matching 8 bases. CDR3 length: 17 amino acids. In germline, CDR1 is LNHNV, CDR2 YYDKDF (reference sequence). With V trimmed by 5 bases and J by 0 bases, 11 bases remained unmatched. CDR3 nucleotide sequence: TGTGCCACCAGCGCCTATGGGCAGGGGGCCTTGAACACTGAAGCTTTCTTT. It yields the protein CATSAYGQGALNTEAFF.

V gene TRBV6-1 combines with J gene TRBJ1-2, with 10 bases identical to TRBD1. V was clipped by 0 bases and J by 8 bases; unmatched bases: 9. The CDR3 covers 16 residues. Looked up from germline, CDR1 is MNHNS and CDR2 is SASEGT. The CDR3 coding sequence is TGTGCCAGCAGTGAAGCATGGGACCGGACAGGGGGGGGCTACACCTTC. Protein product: CASSEAWDRTGGGYTF.

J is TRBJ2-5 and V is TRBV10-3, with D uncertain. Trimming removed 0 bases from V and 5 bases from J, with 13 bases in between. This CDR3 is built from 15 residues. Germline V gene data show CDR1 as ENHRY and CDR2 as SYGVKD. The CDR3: CAISESDGVGETQYF. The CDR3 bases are TGTGCCATCAGTGAGTCGGATGGGGTTGGCGAGACCCAGTACTTC.

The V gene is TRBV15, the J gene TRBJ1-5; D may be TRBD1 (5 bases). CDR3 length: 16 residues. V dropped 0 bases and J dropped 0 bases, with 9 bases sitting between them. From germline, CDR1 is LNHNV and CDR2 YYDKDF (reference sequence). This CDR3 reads CATSREGVYSNQPQHF. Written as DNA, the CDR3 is TGTGCCACCAGCAGAGAAGGGGTGTATAGCAATCAGCCCCAGCATTTT.

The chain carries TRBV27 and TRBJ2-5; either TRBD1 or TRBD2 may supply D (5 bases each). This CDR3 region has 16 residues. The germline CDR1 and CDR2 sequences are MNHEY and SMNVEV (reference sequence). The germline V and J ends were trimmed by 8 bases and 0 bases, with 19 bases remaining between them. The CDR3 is CASPHPGTQYQETQYF. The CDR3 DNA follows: TGTGCCAGCCCCCATCCAGGGACCCAGTACCAAGAGACCCAGTACTTC.

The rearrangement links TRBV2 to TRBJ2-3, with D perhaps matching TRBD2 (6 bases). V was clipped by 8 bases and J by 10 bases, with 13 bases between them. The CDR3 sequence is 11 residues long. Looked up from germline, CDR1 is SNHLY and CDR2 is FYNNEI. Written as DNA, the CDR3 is TGTGCCAGCCTAGCGTACAAGGCGCAGTATTTT. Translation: CASLAYKAQYF.

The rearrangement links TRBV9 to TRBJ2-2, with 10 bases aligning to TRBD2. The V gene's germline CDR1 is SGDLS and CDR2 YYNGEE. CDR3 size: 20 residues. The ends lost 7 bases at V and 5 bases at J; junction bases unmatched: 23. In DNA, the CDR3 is TGTGCCAGCGCTAGAGCCTTCGTCAGGGGGGCTAGCGGGAGAACCGGGGAGCTGTTTTTT. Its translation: CASARAFVRGASGRTGELFF.

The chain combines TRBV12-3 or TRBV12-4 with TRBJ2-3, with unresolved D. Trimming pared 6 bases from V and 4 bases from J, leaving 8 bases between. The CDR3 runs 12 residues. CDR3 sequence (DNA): TGTGCCAGCAGCCCCCTCTCAGATACGCAGTATTTT. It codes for CASSPLSDTQYF.

The CDR3 DNA follows: TGTGCCAGCAGCGCGGGGCGTATAGGGACTGAAGCTTTCTTT. Encoded protein: CASSAGRIGTEAFF. The chain couples TRBV9 to TRBJ1-1, with D possibly being TRBD1 (5 bases). The CDR3 has 14 amino acids. The V gene lost 3 bases and the J gene lost 5 bases, with 14 bases spanning the gap. Germline CDR1 reads SGDLS; CDR2 reads YYNGEE.

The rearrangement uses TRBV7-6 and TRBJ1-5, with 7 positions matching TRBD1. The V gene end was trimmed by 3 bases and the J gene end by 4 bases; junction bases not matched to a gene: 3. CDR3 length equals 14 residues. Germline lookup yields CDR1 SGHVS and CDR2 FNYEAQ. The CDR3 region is CASSLTDRNQPQHF. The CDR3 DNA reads TGTGCCAGCAGCTTGACGGACAGGAATCAGCCCCAGCATTTT.

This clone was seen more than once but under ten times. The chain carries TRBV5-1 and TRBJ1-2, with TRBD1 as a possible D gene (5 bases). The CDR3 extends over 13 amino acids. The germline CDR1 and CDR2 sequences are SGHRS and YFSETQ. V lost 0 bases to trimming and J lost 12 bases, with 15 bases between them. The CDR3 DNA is TGCGCCAGCAGCTTGGATCCAGGCAGGGCGGACACCTTC. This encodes CASSLDPGRADTF.

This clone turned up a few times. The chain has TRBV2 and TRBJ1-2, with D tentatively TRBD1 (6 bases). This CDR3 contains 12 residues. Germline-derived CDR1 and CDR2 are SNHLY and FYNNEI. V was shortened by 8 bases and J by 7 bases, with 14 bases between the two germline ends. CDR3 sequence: CASRGQSSGYTF. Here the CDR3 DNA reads TGTGCCAGCCGAGGACAGAGTTCTGGCTACACCTTC.

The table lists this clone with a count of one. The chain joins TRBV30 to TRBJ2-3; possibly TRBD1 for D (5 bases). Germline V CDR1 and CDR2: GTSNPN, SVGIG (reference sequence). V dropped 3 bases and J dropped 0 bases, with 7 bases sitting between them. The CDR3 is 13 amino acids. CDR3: CAWRTASTDTQYF. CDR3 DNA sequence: TGTGCCTGGAGGACAGCTAGCACAGATACGCAGTATTTT.

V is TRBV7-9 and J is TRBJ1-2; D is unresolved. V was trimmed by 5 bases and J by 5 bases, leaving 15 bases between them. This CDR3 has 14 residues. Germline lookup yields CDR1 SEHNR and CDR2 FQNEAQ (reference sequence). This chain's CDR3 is CASSHPGAGYGYTF. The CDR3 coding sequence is TGTGCCAGCAGCCATCCGGGCGCGGGGTATGGCTACACCTTC.

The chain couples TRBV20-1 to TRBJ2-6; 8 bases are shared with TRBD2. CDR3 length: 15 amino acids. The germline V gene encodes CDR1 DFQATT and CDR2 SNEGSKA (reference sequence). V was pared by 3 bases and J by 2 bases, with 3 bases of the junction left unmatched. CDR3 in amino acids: CSASERGPGANVLTF. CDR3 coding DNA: TGCAGTGCTAGTGAGCGGGGGCCTGGGGCCAACGTCCTGACTTTC.

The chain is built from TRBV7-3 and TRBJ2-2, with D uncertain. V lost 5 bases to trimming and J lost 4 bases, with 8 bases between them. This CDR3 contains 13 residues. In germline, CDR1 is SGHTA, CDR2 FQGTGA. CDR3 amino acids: CASSGPGTGELFF. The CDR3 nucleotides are TGTGCCAGCAGCGGACCGGGCACCGGGGAGCTGTTTTTT.

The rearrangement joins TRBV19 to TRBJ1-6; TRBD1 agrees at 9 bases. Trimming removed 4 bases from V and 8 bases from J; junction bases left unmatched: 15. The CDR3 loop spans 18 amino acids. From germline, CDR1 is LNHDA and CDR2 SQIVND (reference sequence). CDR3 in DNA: TGTGCCAGTAGTAAGGGGCGGGGACAGGGTGTTTTGGATTCACCCCTCCACTTT. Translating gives CASSKGRGQGVLDSPLHF.

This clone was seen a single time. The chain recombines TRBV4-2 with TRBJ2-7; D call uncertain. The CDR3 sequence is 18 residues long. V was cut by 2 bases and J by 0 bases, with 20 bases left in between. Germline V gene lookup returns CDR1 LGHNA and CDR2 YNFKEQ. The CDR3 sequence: CASSQSGSLGQFSYEQYF. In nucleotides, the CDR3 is TGTGCCAGCAGCCAATCCGGGTCCCTGGGCCAGTTCTCCTACGAGCAGTACTTC.

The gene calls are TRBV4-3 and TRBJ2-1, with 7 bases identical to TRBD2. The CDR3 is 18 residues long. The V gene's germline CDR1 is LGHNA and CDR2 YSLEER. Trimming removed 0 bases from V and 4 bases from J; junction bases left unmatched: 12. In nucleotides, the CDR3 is TGCGCCAGCAGCCAAGACACCGGGACTACAAAATTATACAATGAGCAGTTCTTC. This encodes CASSQDTGTTKLYNEQFF.